This T cell receptor beta chain was sequenced during a study of cytomegalovirus exposure and HLA in healthy donors. This clone was observed a single time. Donors in the study were healthy people who gave bone marrow. The CDR3 has 14 residues. V was pared by 2 bases and J by 7 bases, with 7 bases of the junction left unmatched. Germline V gives CDR1 MNHEY, CDR2 SMNVEV (reference sequence). Primers: 60 Vbeta forward and 13 Jbeta reverse. Sequencing used immunoSEQ multiplex PCR; TCRdb keeps in-frame clones, though not all of them. The sample contains 150,000 to 200,000 clones, approximately 84% of which appear only once.

The sequence came from a woman in her 30s in good health and CMV-seropositive. The V call is TRBV27, the J call TRBJ1-2, with 7 bases aligning to TRBD1. The sequenced material came from PBMCs. For the CDR3, the DNA is TGTGCCAGCAGTTTACGGTCGCAGGGGGGTGGCTACACCTTC. It yields the protein CASSLRSQGGGYTF.